The present T cell receptor beta chain was sequenced within a study of beta chain features in type 1 diabetes. Per donor, one heparinised blood draw averaged about 110 mL. It was via CD45RO/CCR7/CD25/CD127/CD95/CD27 that CD4+ naive, central memory, regulatory and stem cell-like memory cells were sorted. Sorting produced populations that all topped 98% purity. The sequenced template was cDNA made from the entire isolated RNA. The data were produced by immunoSEQ multiplex PCR, yet TCRdb's version contains in-frame clones alone and is incomplete. The sample carries approximately 340,000 clones, roughly 15% recorded once. CDR1 is MNHEY and CDR2 is SMNVEV in the germline V gene (reference sequence). CDR3 length equals 10 residues. V gave up 6 bases and J gave up 3 bases, with 2 bases separating them.

The receptor was derived from a woman between 18 and 30 years old in good health. The sequenced sample consisted of naive CD4+ T cells from blood. This sequence joins TRBV27 and TRBJ2-5, with D uncertain. Here the CDR3 DNA reads TGTGCCAGCAGCGAAGAGACCCAGTACTTC. Protein product: CASSEETQYF.